Here is one T cell receptor beta chain with its context. The sample originates from a study of cytomegalovirus exposure and HLA in healthy donors. Turning to the study itself: One earlier analysis, a look at approximately 190 million T cells, found about 100 million unique TCR beta sequences.

The PCR had 60 Vbeta and 13 Jbeta primers. Source study methods: Among the unique TCR beta chains that a later analysis counted, about 81 million in all, 10 million to 13 million were shared. The assay was immunoSEQ multiplex PCR, and TCRdb's table has in-frame clones only and misses some. That table furnishes V, J and clone size, whereas the DNA furnished D and trimming. Of hundreds of thousands of clones listed, 70% to 85% are singletons. Germline trimming cut 1 base from V and 5 bases from J; bases unmatched to any gene: 3. This CDR3 is 15 amino acids long. Germline V CDR1 and CDR2: SGHTA, FQGNSA. The source of this sequence is a woman aged 40 to 50 in good health and CMV-seronegative. The chain combines TRBV7-2 with TRBJ2-1; 9 bases agree with TRBD2. The sequencing sample was made of PBMCs. The CDR3 nucleotides read TGTGCCAGCAGCTTAGTTAGCGGGGGAAACAATGAGCAGTTCTTC. Translating gives CASSLVSGGNNEQFF.